One sample yielded the 29 T cell receptor beta chains listed below, sequenced in a study of T cell repertoires in cytomegalovirus infection (dated by TCRdb to the late 2010s). TCRdb names Illumina HiSeq 1500 as the instrument used. TCRdb passed the public sequencing reads through fastp at Q25 and MiXCR, retaining productive beta sequences. Under each unique CDR3 protein, matching rows form one entry showing the most common genes and DNA. The sample includes a few hundred thousand distinct CDR3 sequences, with over 15% observed a single time. About 45% of the sample belongs to the ten largest clones. The sample was CD8+ T cells from PBMCs. These receptors all stem from a human donor in good health (CMV status not recorded). Some clones in this sample may be carry-over from other donors' samples.

This clonotype was counted between two and nine times. V is TRBV20-1 and J is TRBJ2-1; no definite D call. This CDR3 is 16 amino acids long. The germline gives CDR1 DFQATT, CDR2 SNEGSKA (reference sequence). V dropped 3 bases and J dropped 2 bases, with 17 bases sitting between them. The CDR3 DNA reads TGCAGTGCTAGTGGCTCCGAGCCTGAGGCCTACAATGAGCAGTTCTTC. Its protein is CSASGSEPEAYNEQFF.

This clonotype appeared many times. The genes are TRBV6-5 and TRBJ2-1; possibly TRBD2 for D (5 bases). Germline CDR1 and CDR2: MNHEY and SVGAGI. CDR3 size: 14 residues. V lost 2 bases and J lost 5, with 10 bases in between. CDR3 amino acids: CASSYGGGDNEQFF. CDR3 coding DNA: TGTGCCAGCAGTTACGGAGGTGGAGACAATGAGCAGTTCTTC.

This clonotype has a handful of counts. The V and J genes are TRBV29-1 and TRBJ2-7; TRBD1 matches at 8 bases. Germline assignment: CDR1 SQVTM and CDR2 ANQGSEA. The length of the CDR3 is 12 residues. J lost 5 bases, V lost 6 bases, and 6 bases had no gene match. Written as DNA, the CDR3 is TGCAGCGTCGGGCTGACAGGGGACGAGCAGTACTTC. Protein: CSVGLTGDEQYF.

Only a few counts were recorded for this clonotype. The chain employs TRBV27 and TRBJ2-3; TRBD1 agrees at 8 bases. Germline trimming cut 0 bases from V and 4 bases from J; bases unmatched to any gene: 6. The CDR3 totals 16 residues. Germline-derived CDR1 and CDR2 are MNHEY and SMNVEV (reference sequence). CDR3 loop: CASSLSGQGGADTQYF. The CDR3 nucleotides read TGTGCCAGCAGTTTATCTGGACAGGGAGGTGCAGATACGCAGTATTTT.

This clonotype was counted between two and nine times. The V gene is TRBV7-9, the J gene TRBJ1-2; D is unresolved. Trimming stripped 3 bases from V and 4 bases from J, with 9 bases between. CDR1 and CDR2 (germline): SEHNR, FQNEAQ (reference sequence). This CDR3 has 13 amino acids. Here the CDR3 reads CASSFDTVYGYTF. The CDR3 DNA is TGTGCCAGCAGCTTTGACACAGTCTATGGCTACACCTTC.

Worth noting for this clonotype: Possible read error: a much larger clone is one base away. The chain has TRBV7-6 and TRBJ2-6; tentative D call: TRBD1 (5 bases). CDR1 and CDR2 from the germline V gene are SGHVS and FNYEAQ. The CDR3 is made up of 19 amino acids. The CDR3: CANSLVGASVRAGANVLTF. In DNA, the CDR3 is TGTGCCAACAGCTTAGTAGGGGCCTCAGTTAGGGCCGGGGCCAACGTCCTGACTTTC.

This clonotype was picked up many times. The chain links TRBV7-9 to TRBJ1-2, with D uncertain. Germline loops: CDR1 SEHNR, CDR2 FQNEAQ (reference sequence). CDR3 size: 14 residues. V shed 0 bases and J shed 4 bases, with 9 bases lying between them. In nucleotides, the CDR3 is TGTGCCAGCAGCTTAGCGGGCAGTACCTATGGCTACACCTTC. Residues: CASSLAGSTYGYTF.

The chain has TRBV29-1 and TRBJ2-7, with D perhaps assigned TRBD1 or TRBD2 (5 bases each). Trimming cost V 6 bases and J 2 bases, with 11 bases left between them. This CDR3 contains 12 residues. The germline CDR1 and CDR2 sequences are SQVTM and ANQGSEA. CDR3 bases: TGCAGCGTGAGGGACGGGACCTACGAGCAGTACTTC. This codes for CSVRDGTYEQYF.

This clonotype showed up just a few times. The J gene is TRBJ2-1, the V gene TRBV27; a weak D match, TRBD2 (7 bases). CDR3 size: 13 residues. The germline V gene encodes CDR1 MNHEY and CDR2 SMNVEV (reference sequence). V was trimmed by 8 bases and J by 2 bases, leaving 10 bases between them. CDR3 DNA sequence: TGTGCCAGCTGGGGGGGGCCCTACAATGAGCAGTTCTTC. Translated: CASWGGPYNEQFF.

This clonotype was seen a few times. CDR3 sequence: CASNSGGPYNEQFF. CDR3 nucleotides: TGTGCCAGCAATAGCGGGGGGCCCTACAATGAGCAGTTCTTC. The V and J genes are TRBV12-3 or TRBV12-4 and TRBJ2-1; 10 bases match TRBD2. The CDR3 sequence is 14 residues long. The V segment lost 7 bases and the J segment 2 bases; nucleotides outside the gene matches: 2.

This chain links TRBV2 with TRBJ2-1; D gene unclear. This CDR3 has 13 amino acids. V was shortened by 0 bases and J by 8 bases, with 8 bases between the two germline ends. Germline values: CDR1 SNHLY, CDR2 FYNNEI. The CDR3, as DNA: TGTGCCAGCAGTGAAGCACCCCGGTATGAGCAGTTCTTC. This sequence encodes CASSEAPRYEQFF.

This clonotype was found a few times. The genes are TRBV5-5 and TRBJ1-1; D remains unclear. Between the trimmed V and J ends, which lost 1 base and 1 base, there was a span of 5 bases. The CDR3 runs 13 residues. Germline loops: CDR1 SGHKS, CDR2 YYEKEE (reference sequence). The CDR3 DNA is TGTGCCAGCAGCTTGTTTAAGAACACTGAAGCTTTCTTT. Its translation is CASSLFKNTEAFF.

This chain uses TRBV5-6 with TRBJ2-1; 14 bases are a match to TRBD2. Germline values: CDR1 SGHDT, CDR2 YYEEEE. CDR3 length: 14 residues. V dropped 4 bases and J dropped 15; count of bases not matched to a gene: 9. CDR3 DNA: TGTGCCAGCAGCCCGCCGGGACTAGCGGGGGATATGTTCTTC. Amino acid sequence: CASSPPGLAGDMFF.

There are many counts of this clonotype. Written as DNA, the CDR3 is TGCAGCGTCCGAGCGGGGGTGAACACTGAAGCTTTCTTT. Protein product: CSVRAGVNTEAFF. This chain links TRBV29-1 with TRBJ1-1, with a tentative D call TRBD1 (5 bases). Trimming cost V 6 bases and J 0 bases, with 11 bases left between them. The CDR3 is 13 amino acids. CDR1 SQVTM and CDR2 ANQGSEA come from the germline V gene.

This clonotype appeared many times. Here the CDR3 reads CASRQILGTSGYNEQFF. CDR3 nucleotides: TGCGCCAGCAGGCAAATTCTCGGGACTAGCGGCTACAATGAGCAGTTCTTC. This rearrangement joins TRBV4-3 to TRBJ2-1; 11 positions match TRBD2. V lost 6 bases to trimming and J lost 3 bases; unmatched junction nucleotides: 10. Germline values: CDR1 LGHNA, CDR2 YSLEER. The CDR3 length is 17 residues.

This clonotype was seen only a few times. This sequence joins TRBV11-2 and TRBJ2-7; D not certain. The CDR3 contains 10 residues. Germline lookup yields CDR1 SGHAT and CDR2 FQNNGV. Trimming took off 3 bases at V and 3 bases at J, with 0 bases between the two ends. This chain's CDR3 is CASSFYEQYF. As DNA, the CDR3 is TGTGCCAGCAGCTTCTACGAGCAGTACTTC.

The CDR3 DNA is TGTGCCAGCACCCAGAGCGGGGGGAGCTACGAGCAGTACTTC. It specifies CASTQSGGSYEQYF. The chain combines TRBV6-6 with TRBJ2-7; 9 positions match TRBD2. Germline V lookup: CDR1 MNHNY, CDR2 SVGAGI (reference sequence). The CDR3 loop spans 14 amino acids. The junction had 7 bases not matched to a gene; V was cut back by 7 bases and J by 3 bases.

The V and J genes are TRBV19 and TRBJ1-2; no clear D. Trimming shortened V by 10 bases and J by 2 bases, and 14 bases separated the two germline ends. Germline lookup yields CDR1 LNHDA and CDR2 SQIVND (reference sequence). The CDR3 length is 13 residues. As DNA, the CDR3 is TGTGCCACTTCCCTGAGTTGGAACTATGGCTACACCTTC. It translates to CATSLSWNYGYTF.

This clonotype turned up a few times. This chain connects TRBV9 to TRBJ1-1; maybe TRBD1 (5 bases). This CDR3 is built from 17 residues. Germline V gene data show CDR1 as SGDLS and CDR2 as YYNGEE. Deletions cut 4 bases from V and 3 bases from J, with 22 bases between. In DNA form, the CDR3 reads TGTGCCAGCAGCCCCCCCGGGAGGGTGATGGGGGACACTGAAGCTTTCTTT. The encoded protein is CASSPPGRVMGDTEAFF.

This clonotype was counted ten times or more. The chain couples TRBV6-2 or TRBV6-3 to TRBJ2-1; D is possibly TRBD1 (5 bases). Trimming took 2 bases from V and 9 from J, leaving 14 bases between them. The CDR3 has 14 residues. Germline CDR1 is MNHEY and CDR2 is SVGEGT. CDR3 in DNA: TGTGCCAGCAGTTACCGGCAGGGTTGGGGTGAGCAGTTCTTC. The encoded protein is CASSYRQGWGEQFF.

This clonotype was detected only a few times. This chain uses TRBV6-2 or TRBV6-3 with TRBJ1-1; no definite D call. The length of the CDR3 is 13 residues. Germline CDR1 reads MNHEY; CDR2 reads SVGEGT. V was cut by 6 bases and J by 3 bases, with 11 bases left in between. CDR3 loop: CASRSGVDTEAFF. The CDR3 DNA reads TGTGCCAGCAGATCCGGAGTGGACACTGAAGCTTTCTTT.

The rearrangement uses TRBV6-6 and TRBJ1-2; D is perhaps TRBD1 (5 bases). Deletions cut 2 bases from V and 7 bases from J, with 11 bases between. The CDR3 is 13 residues long. In germline, CDR1 is MNHNY, CDR2 SVGAGI (reference sequence). The CDR3 spells CASSYGRVAGYTF. In DNA, the CDR3 is TGTGCCAGCAGTTACGGCAGGGTAGCTGGCTACACCTTC.

V gene TRBV25-1 combines with J gene TRBJ1-2; D gene unclear. Trimming cost V 8 bases and J 5 bases, with 9 bases left between them. CDR3 length: 11 residues. Per the germline V gene, CDR1 is MGHDK and CDR2 is SYGVNS. The CDR3: CASSDGYGYTF. As DNA, the CDR3 is TGTGCCAGCTCGGACGGGTATGGCTACACCTTC.

V usage is TRBV6-5 and J usage is TRBJ1-2; TRBD1 aligns across 7 bases. The CDR3 loop spans 13 amino acids. From germline, CDR1 is MNHEY and CDR2 SVGAGI. Trimming at V came to 2 bases and at J to 8 bases, leaving 5 bases not matched to a gene. The CDR3: CASSYGAGGGYTF. The CDR3 region has the DNA TGTGCCAGCAGTTACGGCGCAGGGGGGGGCTACACCTTC.

This clonotype turned up a few times. The V gene is TRBV12-3 or TRBV12-4, the J gene TRBJ1-4; the D is unclear. Trimming pared 7 bases from V and 5 bases from J, leaving 11 bases between. The CDR3 is 13 residues long. The CDR3 is CASKGTANEKLFF. CDR3 bases: TGTGCCAGCAAAGGCACCGCGAATGAAAAACTGTTTTTT.

This clonotype was recorded at least ten times. This chain connects TRBV6-2 or TRBV6-3 to TRBJ1-1; D remains unclear. CDR1 MNHEY and CDR2 SVGEGT come from the germline V gene. The V end was cut by 4 bases, the J end by 3 bases, with 12 bases between. CDR3 length equals 14 residues. The CDR3 here is CASSLSGSYTEAFF. The CDR3 DNA reads as TGTGCCAGCAGTTTGTCGGGATCCTACACTGAAGCTTTCTTT.

This clonotype came up once. This chain uses TRBV2 with TRBJ1-5; 7 nucleotides agree with TRBD1. This CDR3 spans 18 amino acids. CDR1 is SNHLY, CDR2 FYNNEI, per germline. V lost 4 bases and J lost 1; bases outside the gene matches: 13. CDR3 in amino acids: CASSGTRNRGISNQPQHF. The DNA of the CDR3 is TGTGCCAGCAGTGGTACCCGGAACAGGGGCATAAGCAATCAGCCCCAGCATTTT.

The rearrangement links TRBV4-1 to TRBJ1-4, with D maybe TRBD1 (5 bases). The V gene's germline CDR1 is MGHRA and CDR2 YSYEKL. This CDR3 has 16 residues. Trimming removed 0 bases at V and 7 bases at J, with 15 bases between. The CDR3 bases are TGCGCCAGCAGCCAAGATAAAGGGCCTAGGGGTGAAAAACTGTTTTTT. As protein: CASSQDKGPRGEKLFF.

The J gene is TRBJ2-1, the V gene TRBV19; TRBD2 matches 8 bases. The CDR3 is 15 residues long. V dropped 3 bases and J dropped 8; count of bases not matched to a gene: 9. CDR1 LNHDA and CDR2 SQIVND come from the germline V gene (reference sequence). The CDR3 DNA follows: TGTGCCAGTAGTATGGTCGGCGGGGGGTTGGATGAGCAGTTCTTC. This translates into CASSMVGGGLDEQFF.